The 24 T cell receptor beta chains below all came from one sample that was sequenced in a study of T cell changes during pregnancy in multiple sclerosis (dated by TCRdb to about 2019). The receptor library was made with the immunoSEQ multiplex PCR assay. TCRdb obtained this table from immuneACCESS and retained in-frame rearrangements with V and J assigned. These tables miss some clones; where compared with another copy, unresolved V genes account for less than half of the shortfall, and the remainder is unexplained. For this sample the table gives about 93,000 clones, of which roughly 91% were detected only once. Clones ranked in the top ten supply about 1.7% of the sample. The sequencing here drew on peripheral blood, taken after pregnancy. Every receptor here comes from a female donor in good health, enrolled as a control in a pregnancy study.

The CDR3 here is CAWISGVNTEAFF. CDR3 sequence (DNA): TGTGCCTGGATATCGGGGGTGAACACTGAAGCTTTCTTT. The chain has TRBV30 and TRBJ1-1, with D perhaps TRBD1 (5 bases). Germline V gene sequence: CDR1 GTSNPN, CDR2 SVGIG (reference sequence). The CDR3 contains 13 residues. The V gene lost 4 bases and the J gene lost 0 bases, with 9 bases spanning the gap. Supplemented by reference TRBV30 and TRBJ1-1, the full variable domain reads SQTIHQWPATLVQPVGSPLSLECTVEGTSNPNLYWYRQAAGRGLQLLFYSVGIGQISSEVPQNLSASRPQDRQFILSSKKLLLSDSGFYLCAWISGVNTEAFFGQGTRLTVV.

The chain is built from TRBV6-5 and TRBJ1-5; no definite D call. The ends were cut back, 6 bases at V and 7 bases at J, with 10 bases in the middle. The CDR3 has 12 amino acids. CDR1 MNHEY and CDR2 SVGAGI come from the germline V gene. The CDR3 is CASSEYAQPQHF. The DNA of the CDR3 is TGTGCCAGCAGCGAATATGCGCAGCCCCAGCATTTT.

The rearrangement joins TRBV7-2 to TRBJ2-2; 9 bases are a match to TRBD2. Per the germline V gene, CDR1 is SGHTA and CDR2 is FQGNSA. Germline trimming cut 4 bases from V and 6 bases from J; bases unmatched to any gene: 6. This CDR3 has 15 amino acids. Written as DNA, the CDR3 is TGTGCCAGCAGCTCCTCCGGCGGGGGGGCCGGGGAGCTGTTTTTT. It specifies CASSSSGGGAGELFF.

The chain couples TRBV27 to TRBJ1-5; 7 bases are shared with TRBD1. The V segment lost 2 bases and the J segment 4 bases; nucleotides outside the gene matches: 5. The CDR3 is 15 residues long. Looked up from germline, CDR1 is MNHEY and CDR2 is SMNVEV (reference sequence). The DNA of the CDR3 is TGTGCCAGCAGTTTAATTGGGACAGCAAATCAGCCCCAGCATTTT. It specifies CASSLIGTANQPQHF.

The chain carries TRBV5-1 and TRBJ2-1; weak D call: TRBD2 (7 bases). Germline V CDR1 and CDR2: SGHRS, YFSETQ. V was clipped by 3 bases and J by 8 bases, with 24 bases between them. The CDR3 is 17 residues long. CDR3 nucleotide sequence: TGCGCCAGCAGCTCCCCCGGGACGGGGGGCCTAGGTCATGAGCAGTTCTTC. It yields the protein CASSSPGTGGLGHEQFF.

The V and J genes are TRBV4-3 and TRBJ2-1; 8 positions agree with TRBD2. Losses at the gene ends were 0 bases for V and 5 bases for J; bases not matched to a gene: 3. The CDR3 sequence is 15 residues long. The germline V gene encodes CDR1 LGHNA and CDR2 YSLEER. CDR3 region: CASSQDPAGDNEQFF. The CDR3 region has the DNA TGCGCCAGCAGCCAAGATCCAGCGGGGGACAATGAGCAGTTCTTC.

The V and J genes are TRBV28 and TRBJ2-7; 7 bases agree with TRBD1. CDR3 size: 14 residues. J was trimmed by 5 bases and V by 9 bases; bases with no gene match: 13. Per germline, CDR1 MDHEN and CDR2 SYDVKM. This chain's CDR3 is CASVRTGIFDEQYF. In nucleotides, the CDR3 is TGTGCCAGTGTCCGGACAGGAATCTTCGACGAGCAGTACTTC.

The CDR3 DNA is TGTGCCAGCAGCTCGTGGGCCTTTAAAGGCACAGATACGCAGTATTTT. This gives the protein CASSSWAFKGTDTQYF. V gene TRBV5-6 combines with J gene TRBJ2-3; D ambiguous. This CDR3 is 16 amino acids long. V lost 3 bases, J lost 1 base, and 15 bases lay in between. Germline V gene data show CDR1 as SGHDT and CDR2 as YYEEEE.

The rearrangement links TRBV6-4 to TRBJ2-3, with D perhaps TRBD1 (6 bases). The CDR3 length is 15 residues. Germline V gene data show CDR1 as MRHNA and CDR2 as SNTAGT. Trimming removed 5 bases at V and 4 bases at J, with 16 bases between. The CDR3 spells CASSPGAVSSDTQYF. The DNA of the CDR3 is TGTGCCAGCAGTCCAGGGGCGGTTAGTTCAGATACGCAGTATTTT.

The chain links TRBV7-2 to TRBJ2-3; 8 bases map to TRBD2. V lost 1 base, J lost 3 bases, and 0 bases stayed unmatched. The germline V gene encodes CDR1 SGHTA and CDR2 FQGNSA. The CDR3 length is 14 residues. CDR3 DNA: TGTGCCAGCAGCTTAGTAGCGGGGACAGATACGCAGTATTTT. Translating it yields CASSLVAGTDTQYF.

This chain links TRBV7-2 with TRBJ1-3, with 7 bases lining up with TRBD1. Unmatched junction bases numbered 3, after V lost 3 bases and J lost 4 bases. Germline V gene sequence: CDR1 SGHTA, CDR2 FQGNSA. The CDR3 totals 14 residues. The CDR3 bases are TGTGCCAGCAGCTTGGACAGGCTCGGAAACACCATATATTTT. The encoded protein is CASSLDRLGNTIYF.

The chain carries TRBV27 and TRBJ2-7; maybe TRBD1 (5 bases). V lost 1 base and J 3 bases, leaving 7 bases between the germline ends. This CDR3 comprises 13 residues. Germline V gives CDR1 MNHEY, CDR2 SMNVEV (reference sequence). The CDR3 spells CASSLWGSYEQYF. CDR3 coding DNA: TGTGCCAGCAGTTTATGGGGCAGCTACGAGCAGTACTTC.

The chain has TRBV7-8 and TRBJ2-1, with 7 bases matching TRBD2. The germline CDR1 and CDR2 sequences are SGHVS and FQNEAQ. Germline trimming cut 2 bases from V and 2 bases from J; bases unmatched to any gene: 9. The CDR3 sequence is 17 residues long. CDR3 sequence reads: CASSLPRRGRTYNEQFF. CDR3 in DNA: TGTGCCAGCAGCTTACCCCGGCGGGGGAGAACCTACAATGAGCAGTTCTTC. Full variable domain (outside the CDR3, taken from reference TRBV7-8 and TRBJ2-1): GAGVSQSPRYKVAKRGQDVALRCDPISGHVSLFWYQQALGQGPEFLTYFQNEAQLDKSGLPSDRFFAERPEGSVSTLKIQRTQQEDSAVYLCASSLPRRGRTYNEQFFGPGTRLTVL.

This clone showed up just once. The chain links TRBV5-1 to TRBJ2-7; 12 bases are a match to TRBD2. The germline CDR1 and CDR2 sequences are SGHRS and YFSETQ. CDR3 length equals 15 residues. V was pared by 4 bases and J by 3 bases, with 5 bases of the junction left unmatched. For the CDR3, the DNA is TGCGCCAGCAGCGTCCGACTAGCGGGGGACTACGAGCAGTACTTC. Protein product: CASSVRLAGDYEQYF.

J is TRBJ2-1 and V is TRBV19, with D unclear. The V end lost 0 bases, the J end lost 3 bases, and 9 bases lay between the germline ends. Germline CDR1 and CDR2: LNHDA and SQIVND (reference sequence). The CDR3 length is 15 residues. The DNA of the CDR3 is TGTGCCAGTAGTATAGACTCTGCGGACTACAATGAGCAGTTCTTC. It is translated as CASSIDSADYNEQFF.

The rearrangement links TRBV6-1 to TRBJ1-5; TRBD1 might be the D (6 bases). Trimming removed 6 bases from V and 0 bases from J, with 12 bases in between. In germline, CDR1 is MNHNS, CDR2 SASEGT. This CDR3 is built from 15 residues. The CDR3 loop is CASRARGDSNQPQHF. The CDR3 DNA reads TGTGCCAGCAGGGCCAGGGGCGATAGCAATCAGCCCCAGCATTTT.

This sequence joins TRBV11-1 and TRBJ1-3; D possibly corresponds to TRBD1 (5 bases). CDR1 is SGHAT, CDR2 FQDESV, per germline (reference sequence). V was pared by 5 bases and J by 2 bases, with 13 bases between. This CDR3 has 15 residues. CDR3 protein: CASSRTGDPGNTIYF. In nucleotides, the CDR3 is TGTGCCAGCAGCCGCACAGGCGACCCTGGAAACACCATATATTTT.

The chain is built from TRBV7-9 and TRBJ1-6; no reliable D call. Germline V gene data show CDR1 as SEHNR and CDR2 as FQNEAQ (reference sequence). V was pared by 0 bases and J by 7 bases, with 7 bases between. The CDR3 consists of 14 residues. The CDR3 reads CASSLAYPNSPLHF. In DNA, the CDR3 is TGTGCCAGCAGCTTAGCCTACCCGAATTCACCCCTCCACTTT.

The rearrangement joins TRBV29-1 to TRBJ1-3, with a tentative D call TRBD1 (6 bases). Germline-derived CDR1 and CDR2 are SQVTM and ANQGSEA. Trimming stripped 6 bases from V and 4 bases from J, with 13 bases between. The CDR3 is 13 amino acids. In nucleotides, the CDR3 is TGCAGCGTGACAGGACCCGGGGGAAACACCATATATTTT. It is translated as CSVTGPGGNTIYF.

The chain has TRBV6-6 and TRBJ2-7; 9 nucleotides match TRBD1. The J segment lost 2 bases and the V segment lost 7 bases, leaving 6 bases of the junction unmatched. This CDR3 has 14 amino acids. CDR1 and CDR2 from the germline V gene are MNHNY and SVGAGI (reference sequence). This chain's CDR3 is CASNMDRGTYEQYF. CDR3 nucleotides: TGTGCCAGCAACATGGACAGGGGAACCTACGAGCAGTACTTC.

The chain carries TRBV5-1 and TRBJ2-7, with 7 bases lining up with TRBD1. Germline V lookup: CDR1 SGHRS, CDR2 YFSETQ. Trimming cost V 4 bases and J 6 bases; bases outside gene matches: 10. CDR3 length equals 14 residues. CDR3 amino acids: CASSERQGRGEQYF. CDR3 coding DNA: TGCGCCAGCAGCGAAAGACAGGGTAGGGGCGAGCAGTACTTC.

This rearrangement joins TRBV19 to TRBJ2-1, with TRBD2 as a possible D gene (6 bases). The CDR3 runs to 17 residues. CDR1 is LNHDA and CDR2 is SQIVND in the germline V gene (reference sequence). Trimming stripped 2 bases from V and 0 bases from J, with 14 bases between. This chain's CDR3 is CASSISSGHDSYNEQFF. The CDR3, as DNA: TGTGCCAGTAGTATAAGTAGCGGCCATGACTCCTACAATGAGCAGTTCTTC.

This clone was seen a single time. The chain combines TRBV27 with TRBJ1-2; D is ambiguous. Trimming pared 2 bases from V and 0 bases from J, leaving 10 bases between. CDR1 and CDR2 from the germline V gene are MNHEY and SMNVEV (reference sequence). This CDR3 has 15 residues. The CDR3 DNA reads TGTGCCAGCAGTTTAAAGGGAGATACTAACTATGGCTACACCTTC. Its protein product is CASSLKGDTNYGYTF.

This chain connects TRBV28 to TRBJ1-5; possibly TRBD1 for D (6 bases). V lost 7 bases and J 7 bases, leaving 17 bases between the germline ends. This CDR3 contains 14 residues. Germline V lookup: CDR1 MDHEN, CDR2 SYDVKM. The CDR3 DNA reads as TGTGCCAGCATCGAGGGGGGGGGCTACCAGCCCCAGCATTTT. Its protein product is CASIEGGGYQPQHF.